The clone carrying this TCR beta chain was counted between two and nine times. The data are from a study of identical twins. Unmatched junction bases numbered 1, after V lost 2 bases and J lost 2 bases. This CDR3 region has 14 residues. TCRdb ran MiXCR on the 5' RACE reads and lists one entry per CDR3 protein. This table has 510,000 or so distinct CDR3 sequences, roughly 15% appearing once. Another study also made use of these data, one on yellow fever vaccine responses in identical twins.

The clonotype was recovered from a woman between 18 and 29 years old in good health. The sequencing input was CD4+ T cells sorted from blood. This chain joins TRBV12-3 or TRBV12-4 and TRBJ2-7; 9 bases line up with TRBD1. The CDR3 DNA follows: TGTGCCAGCAGTTTAAGGGACAGGGCCTACGAGCAGTACTTC. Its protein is CASSLRDRAYEQYF.